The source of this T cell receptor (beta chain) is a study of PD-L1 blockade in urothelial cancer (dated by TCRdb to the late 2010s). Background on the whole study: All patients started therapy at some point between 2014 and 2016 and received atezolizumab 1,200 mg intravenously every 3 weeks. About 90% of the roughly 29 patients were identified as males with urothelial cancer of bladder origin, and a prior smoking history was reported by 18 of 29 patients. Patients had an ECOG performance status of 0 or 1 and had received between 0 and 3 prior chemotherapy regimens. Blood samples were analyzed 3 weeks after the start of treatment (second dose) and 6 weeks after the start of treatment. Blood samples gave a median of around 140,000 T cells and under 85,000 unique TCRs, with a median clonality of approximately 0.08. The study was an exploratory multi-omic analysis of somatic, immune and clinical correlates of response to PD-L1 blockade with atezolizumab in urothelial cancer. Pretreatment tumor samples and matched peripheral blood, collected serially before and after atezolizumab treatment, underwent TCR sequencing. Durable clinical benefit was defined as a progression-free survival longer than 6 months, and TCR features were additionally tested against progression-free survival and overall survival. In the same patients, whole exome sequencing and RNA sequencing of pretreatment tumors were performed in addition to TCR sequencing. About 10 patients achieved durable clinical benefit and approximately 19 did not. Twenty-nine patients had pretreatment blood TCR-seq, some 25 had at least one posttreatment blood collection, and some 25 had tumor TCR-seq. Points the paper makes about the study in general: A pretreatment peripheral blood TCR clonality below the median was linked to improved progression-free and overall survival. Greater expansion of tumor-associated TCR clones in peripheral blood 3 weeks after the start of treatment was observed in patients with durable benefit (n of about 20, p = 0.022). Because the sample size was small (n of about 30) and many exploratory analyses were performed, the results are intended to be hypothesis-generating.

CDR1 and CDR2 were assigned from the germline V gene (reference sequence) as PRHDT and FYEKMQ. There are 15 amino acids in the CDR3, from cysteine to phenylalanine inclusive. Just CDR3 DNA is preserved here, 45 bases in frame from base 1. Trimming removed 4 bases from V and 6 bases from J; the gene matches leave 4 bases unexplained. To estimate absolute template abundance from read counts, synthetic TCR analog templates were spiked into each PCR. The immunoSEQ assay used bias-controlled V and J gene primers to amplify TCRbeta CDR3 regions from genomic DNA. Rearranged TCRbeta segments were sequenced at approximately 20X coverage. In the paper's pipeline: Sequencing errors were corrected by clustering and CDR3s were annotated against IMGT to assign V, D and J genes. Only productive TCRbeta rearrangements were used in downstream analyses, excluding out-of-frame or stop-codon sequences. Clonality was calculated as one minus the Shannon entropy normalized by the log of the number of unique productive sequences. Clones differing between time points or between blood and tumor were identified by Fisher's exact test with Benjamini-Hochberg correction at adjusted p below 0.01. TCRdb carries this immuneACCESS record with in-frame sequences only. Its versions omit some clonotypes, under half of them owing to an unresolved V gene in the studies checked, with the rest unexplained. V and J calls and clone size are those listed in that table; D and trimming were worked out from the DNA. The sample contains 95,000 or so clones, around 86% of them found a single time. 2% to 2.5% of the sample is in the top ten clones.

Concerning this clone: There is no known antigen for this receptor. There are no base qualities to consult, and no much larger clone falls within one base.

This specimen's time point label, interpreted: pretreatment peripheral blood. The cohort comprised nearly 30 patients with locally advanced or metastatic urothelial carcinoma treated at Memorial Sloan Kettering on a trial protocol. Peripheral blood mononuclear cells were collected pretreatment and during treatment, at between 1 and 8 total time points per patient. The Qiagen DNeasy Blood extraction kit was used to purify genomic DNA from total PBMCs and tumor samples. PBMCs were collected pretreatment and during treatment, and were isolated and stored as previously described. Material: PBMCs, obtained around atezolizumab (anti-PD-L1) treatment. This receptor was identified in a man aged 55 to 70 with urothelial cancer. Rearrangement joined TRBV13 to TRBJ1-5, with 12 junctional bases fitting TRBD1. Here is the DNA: TGTGCCAGCAGCTCTCGGGACAGGGGGCCTCAGCCCCAGCATTTT. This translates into CASSSRDRGPQPQHF. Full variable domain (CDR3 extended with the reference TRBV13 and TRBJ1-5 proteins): AAGVIQSPRHLIKEKRETATLKCYPIPRHDTVYWYQQGPGQDPQFLISFYEKMQSDKGSIPDRFSAQQFSDYHSELNMSSLELGDSALYFCASSSRDRGPQPQHFGDGTRLSIL.